The rows below give T cell receptor beta chains drawn from one sample of a study of beta chain features in type 1 diabetes. Data came from immunoSEQ multiplex PCR; TCRdb stores just in-frame clones and leaves some out. The sample has 680,000 or so clones; around a sixth are singletons. Sequencing used naive CD4+ T cells from blood. Source of these receptors: a man between 18 and 29 years old in good health. Each CDR3 is given with its conserved first and last residue. A D gene is named only where the DNA matches it firmly. Clone sizes are given selectively: once, few, many, or a class where the clone is expanded.

cdr3_nt: TGCGCCAGCAGCTTGGAGGGAGGGGCCTGGGGCACTGAAGCTTTCTTT
cdr3_aa: CASSLEGGAWGTEAFF
v_call: TRBV5-1
d_call: .
clone_size: .
j_call: TRBJ1-1

cdr3_nt: TGTGCCAGCAGTTACGGGCAGGGGCTCTACAATGAGCAGTTCTTC
cdr3_aa: CASSYGQGLYNEQFF
v_call: TRBV6-6
d_call: .
clone_size: few
j_call: TRBJ2-1

cdr3_nt: TGTGCCAGCAGCTTGTTTACAGGGCTGAACACCGGGGAGCTGTTTTTT
cdr3_aa: CASSLFTGLNTGELFF
v_call: TRBV5-4
d_call: .
clone_size: few
j_call: TRBJ2-2

cdr3_nt: TGTGCCAGCCATCCGACTAGTATAGAGACCCAGTACTTC
cdr3_aa: CASHPTSIETQYF
v_call: TRBV28
d_call: .
clone_size: few
j_call: TRBJ2-5

cdr3_nt: TGTGCCAGCAGCGTAGGGCATGTCTCCTACGAGCAGTACTTC
cdr3_aa: CASSVGHVSYEQYF
v_call: TRBV9
d_call: .
clone_size: .
j_call: TRBJ2-7

cdr3_nt: TGTGCCAGCAGCTTCCGCGGGAGGAGTAGCACAGATACGCAGTATTTT
cdr3_aa: CASSFRGRSSTDTQYF
v_call: TRBV7-9
d_call: TRBD2
clone_size: few
j_call: TRBJ2-3

cdr3_nt: TGTGCCATCAGTGACCGGACCAAGCGAACAGAGGGGTATGAGACCCAGTACTTC
cdr3_aa: CAISDRTKRTEGYETQYF
v_call: TRBV10-3
d_call: .
clone_size: .
j_call: TRBJ2-5

cdr3_nt: TGTGCTAGCAGCTTAGGAGAGGCAGGGTCCTACAATGAGCAGTTCTTC
cdr3_aa: CASSLGEAGSYNEQFF
v_call: TRBV7-7
d_call: .
clone_size: few
j_call: TRBJ2-1

cdr3_nt: TGCGCCAGCAGCTTCAGCGGGGGGTACTCCTACAATGAGCAGTTCTTC
cdr3_aa: CASSFSGGYSYNEQFF
v_call: TRBV5-1
d_call: TRBD2
clone_size: few
j_call: TRBJ2-1

cdr3_nt: TGTGCCAGCTCACCGGGGCGCAGCCTGAACACCGGGGAGCTGTTTTTT
cdr3_aa: CASSPGRSLNTGELFF
v_call: TRBV18
d_call: .
clone_size: few
j_call: TRBJ2-2

cdr3_nt: TGTGCCAGCAGCTTGCTTTACCGGGACAGCTCCTACGAGCAGTACTTC
cdr3_aa: CASSLLYRDSSYEQYF
v_call: TRBV5-6
d_call: TRBD1
clone_size: .
j_call: TRBJ2-7

cdr3_nt: TGTGCCAGCAGCTCCCGGGCCGGGCCTAACTATGGCTACACCTTC
cdr3_aa: CASSSRAGPNYGYTF
v_call: TRBV7-2
d_call: .
clone_size: once
j_call: TRBJ1-2

cdr3_nt: TGTGCCAGCTCACCAAGGGAGTCTTATAGCAATCAGCCCCAGCATTTT
cdr3_aa: CASSPRESYSNQPQHF
v_call: TRBV18
d_call: .
clone_size: .
j_call: TRBJ1-5

cdr3_nt: TGTGCCAGCCACCCGGGGGCGAGGAATTCACCCCTCCACTTT
cdr3_aa: CASHPGARNSPLHF
v_call: TRBV5-4
d_call: .
clone_size: .
j_call: TRBJ1-6

cdr3_nt: TGTGCCAGCAGCTCTGGACTAGGGCGACTCGCAGATACGCAGTATTTT
cdr3_aa: CASSSGLGRLADTQYF
v_call: TRBV7-2
d_call: TRBD2
clone_size: few
j_call: TRBJ2-3

cdr3_nt: TGTGCCAGCAGCTCCAGAGGGCTGACCAGGTTGGGGCAAGAGACCCAGTACTTC
cdr3_aa: CASSSRGLTRLGQETQYF
v_call: TRBV7-2
d_call: .
clone_size: .
j_call: TRBJ2-5

cdr3_nt: TGTGCCAGCAGCCCTAGTTTTCTAGCGGACACCAATGATGAGCAGTTCTTC
cdr3_aa: CASSPSFLADTNDEQFF
v_call: TRBV7-3
d_call: TRBD2
clone_size: few
j_call: TRBJ2-1

cdr3_nt: TGTGCCAGCTCACCTGAGACAGGGGGCTTCTACGAGCAGTACTTC
cdr3_aa: CASSPETGGFYEQYF
v_call: TRBV18
d_call: TRBD1
clone_size: .
j_call: TRBJ2-7

cdr3_nt: TGTGCCAGCAGTTTAGAGGGGCGGAAAGCAGGGGCCCTCCGGAATGAGCAGTTCTTC
cdr3_aa: CASSLEGRKAGALRNEQFF
v_call: TRBV27
d_call: .
clone_size: few
j_call: TRBJ2-1

cdr3_nt: TGTGCCAGCAGGAACCGACCCAGGGCAGGAAACACTGAAGCTTTCTTT
cdr3_aa: CASRNRPRAGNTEAFF
v_call: TRBV28
d_call: .
clone_size: .
j_call: TRBJ1-1

cdr3_nt: TGTGCCAGCAGTGAGATAGAGTCTAACTATGGCTACACCTTC
cdr3_aa: CASSEIESNYGYTF
v_call: TRBV6-5
d_call: .
clone_size: .
j_call: TRBJ1-2

cdr3_nt: TGTGCCAGCAGCTCCGGGGGAGGGGGCTACACCTTC
cdr3_aa: CASSSGGGGYTF
v_call: TRBV13
d_call: .
clone_size: .
j_call: TRBJ1-2

cdr3_nt: TGTGCCAGCAGCCTTCGCCGTGCTAGCGGAGGCACAGATACGCAGTATTTT
cdr3_aa: CASSLRRASGGTDTQYF
v_call: TRBV5-4
d_call: TRBD2
clone_size: few
j_call: TRBJ2-3

cdr3_nt: TGTGCCAGCAGTCTGAACAGGGGTGCGAACACTGAAGCTTTCTTT
cdr3_aa: CASSLNRGANTEAFF
v_call: TRBV5-8
d_call: TRBD1
clone_size: .
j_call: TRBJ1-1

cdr3_nt: TGTGCCAGCAGCCTCAGTAGCATGCACGAGCAGTACTTC
cdr3_aa: CASSLSSMHEQYF
v_call: TRBV11-3
d_call: .
clone_size: .
j_call: TRBJ2-7

cdr3_nt: TGTGCCATCAGTGACTCCAGGGGAAAGACCCAGTACTTC
cdr3_aa: CAISDSRGKTQYF
v_call: TRBV10-3
d_call: .
clone_size: few
j_call: TRBJ2-5

cdr3_nt: TGTGCCAGCAGCCGCTCCGGGACAAATGGCTACACCTTC
cdr3_aa: CASSRSGTNGYTF
v_call: TRBV11-2
d_call: .
clone_size: .
j_call: TRBJ1-2

cdr3_nt: TGTGCCAGCAGCTCAATACGAACAGGGGGCGAGACCCAGTACTTC
cdr3_aa: CASSSIRTGGETQYF
v_call: TRBV11-2
d_call: TRBD1
clone_size: few
j_call: TRBJ2-5

cdr3_nt: TGTGCCAGCAGTGAATCGGCCGGGGGCCAGTACTTC
cdr3_aa: CASSESAGGQYF
v_call: TRBV2
d_call: .
clone_size: few
j_call: TRBJ2-5

cdr3_nt: TGTGCCAGCAGCGTTCCGACTAGCGGCCAGCTAGACTCCTACAATGAGCAGTTCTTC
cdr3_aa: CASSVPTSGQLDSYNEQFF
v_call: TRBV7-2
d_call: TRBD2
clone_size: few
j_call: TRBJ2-1

cdr3_nt: TGCGCCAGCAGCCTTGGGGACCTGGCTTTCTTT
cdr3_aa: CASSLGDLAFF
v_call: TRBV5-1
d_call: .
clone_size: few
j_call: TRBJ1-1

cdr3_nt: TGCGCCAGCAGCCAAGTTTCCGGGGGGCAGTCTAATGAAAAACTGTTTTTT
cdr3_aa: CASSQVSGGQSNEKLFF
v_call: TRBV4-3
d_call: .
clone_size: .
j_call: TRBJ1-4

cdr3_nt: TGTGCCAGCAGTGGGGGTTGGGGAAACACCATATATTTT
cdr3_aa: CASSGGWGNTIYF
v_call: TRBV28
d_call: .
clone_size: .
j_call: TRBJ1-3

cdr3_nt: TGTGCCTGGCGTAAGCAGGGGGTCAACGAGCAGTACTTC
cdr3_aa: CAWRKQGVNEQYF
v_call: TRBV30
d_call: TRBD1
clone_size: few
j_call: TRBJ2-7

cdr3_nt: TGTGCCAGCAGCTTATGGGGATATGGCTACACCTTC
cdr3_aa: CASSLWGYGYTF
v_call: TRBV7-9
d_call: .
clone_size: .
j_call: TRBJ1-2

cdr3_nt: TGTGCCAGCAGCCGCGGACAGGGCAGCTCCTACGAGCAGTACTTC
cdr3_aa: CASSRGQGSSYEQYF
v_call: TRBV4-2
d_call: TRBD1
clone_size: few
j_call: TRBJ2-7

cdr3_nt: TGTGCCAGCAGCTTAGAGTCGGTTTTTTATGGCTACACCTTC
cdr3_aa: CASSLESVFYGYTF
v_call: TRBV7-2
d_call: .
clone_size: few
j_call: TRBJ1-2

cdr3_nt: TGTGCCAGCAGTTACTCGGGACAACACAATGAGCAGTTCTTC
cdr3_aa: CASSYSGQHNEQFF
v_call: TRBV6-5
d_call: .
clone_size: few
j_call: TRBJ2-1

cdr3_nt: TGCGCCAGCAGCCCGATCGGGAGGTGGCAAGAGACCCAGTACTTC
cdr3_aa: CASSPIGRWQETQYF
v_call: TRBV4-1
d_call: TRBD2
clone_size: .
j_call: TRBJ2-5

cdr3_nt: TGTGCCAGCTCACCTACAGGGCCCGTTACTAATGAAAAACTGTTTTTT
cdr3_aa: CASSPTGPVTNEKLFF
v_call: TRBV18
d_call: .
clone_size: .
j_call: TRBJ1-4

cdr3_nt: TGTGCCAGCGACGTGAGGGGACAGGGGACCTATGGCTACACCTTC
cdr3_aa: CASDVRGQGTYGYTF
v_call: TRBV5-6
d_call: TRBD1
clone_size: .
j_call: TRBJ1-2

cdr3_nt: TGTGCCAGCAGCTCGCGGGGCTCCTACAATGAGCAGTTCTTC
cdr3_aa: CASSSRGSYNEQFF
v_call: TRBV7-3
d_call: .
clone_size: few
j_call: TRBJ2-1